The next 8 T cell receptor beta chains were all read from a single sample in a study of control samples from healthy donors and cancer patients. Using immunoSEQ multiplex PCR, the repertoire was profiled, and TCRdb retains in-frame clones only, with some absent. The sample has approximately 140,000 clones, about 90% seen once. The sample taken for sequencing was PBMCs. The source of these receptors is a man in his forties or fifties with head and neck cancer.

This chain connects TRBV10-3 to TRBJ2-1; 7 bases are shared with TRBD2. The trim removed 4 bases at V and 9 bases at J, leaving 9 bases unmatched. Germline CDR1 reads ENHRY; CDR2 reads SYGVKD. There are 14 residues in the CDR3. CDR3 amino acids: CAISGGGGPGEQFF. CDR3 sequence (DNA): TGTGCCATCAGTGGTGGGGGAGGGCCGGGTGAGCAGTTCTTC.

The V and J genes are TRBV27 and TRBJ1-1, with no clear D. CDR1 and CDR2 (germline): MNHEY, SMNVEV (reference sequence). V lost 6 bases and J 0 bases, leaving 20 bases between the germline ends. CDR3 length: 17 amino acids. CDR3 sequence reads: CASRAFFGERVNTEAFF. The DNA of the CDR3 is TGTGCCAGCAGAGCGTTCTTTGGGGAAAGGGTGAACACTGAAGCTTTCTTT.

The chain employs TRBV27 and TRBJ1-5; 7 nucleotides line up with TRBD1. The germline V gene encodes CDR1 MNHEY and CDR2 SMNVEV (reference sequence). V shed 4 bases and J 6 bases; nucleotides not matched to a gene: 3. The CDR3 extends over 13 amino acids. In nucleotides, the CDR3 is TGTGCCAGCAGTTGGACAGGCGGTCAGCCCCAGCATTTT. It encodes CASSWTGGQPQHF.

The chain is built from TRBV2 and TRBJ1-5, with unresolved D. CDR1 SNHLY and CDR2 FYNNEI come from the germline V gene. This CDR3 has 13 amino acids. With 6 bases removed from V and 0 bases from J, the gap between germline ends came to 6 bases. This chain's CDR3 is CASRANSNQPQHF. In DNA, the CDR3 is TGTGCCAGCAGAGCAAATAGCAATCAGCCCCAGCATTTT.

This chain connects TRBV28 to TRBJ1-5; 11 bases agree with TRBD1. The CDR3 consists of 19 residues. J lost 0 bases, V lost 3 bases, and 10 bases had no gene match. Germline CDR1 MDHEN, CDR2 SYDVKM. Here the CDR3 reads CASSLGRTGGQISNQPQHF. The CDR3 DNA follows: TGTGCCAGCAGTTTGGGTAGGACAGGGGGCCAAATTAGCAATCAGCCCCAGCATTTT.

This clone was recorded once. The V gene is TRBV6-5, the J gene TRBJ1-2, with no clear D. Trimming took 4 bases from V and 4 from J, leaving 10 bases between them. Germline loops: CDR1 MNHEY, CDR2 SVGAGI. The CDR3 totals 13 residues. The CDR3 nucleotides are TGTGCCAGCAGTTTGCCGGGAGGCTATGGCTACACCTTC. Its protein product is CASSLPGGYGYTF.

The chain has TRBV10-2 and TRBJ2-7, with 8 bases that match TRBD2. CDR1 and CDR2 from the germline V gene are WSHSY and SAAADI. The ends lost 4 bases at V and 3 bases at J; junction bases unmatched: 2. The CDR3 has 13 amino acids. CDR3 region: CASSGTSYYEQYF. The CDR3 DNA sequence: TGCGCCAGCAGTGGGACTAGCTACTACGAGCAGTACTTC.

As DNA, the CDR3 is TGTGCCATCTCTTCAGGACAGAACTATGGCTACACCTTC. It is translated as CAISSGQNYGYTF. V gene TRBV10-3 combines with J gene TRBJ1-2, with D perhaps matching TRBD1 (6 bases). V was cut by 8 bases and J by 2 bases, with 12 bases left in between. The germline V gene encodes CDR1 ENHRY and CDR2 SYGVKD. The CDR3 consists of 13 residues.